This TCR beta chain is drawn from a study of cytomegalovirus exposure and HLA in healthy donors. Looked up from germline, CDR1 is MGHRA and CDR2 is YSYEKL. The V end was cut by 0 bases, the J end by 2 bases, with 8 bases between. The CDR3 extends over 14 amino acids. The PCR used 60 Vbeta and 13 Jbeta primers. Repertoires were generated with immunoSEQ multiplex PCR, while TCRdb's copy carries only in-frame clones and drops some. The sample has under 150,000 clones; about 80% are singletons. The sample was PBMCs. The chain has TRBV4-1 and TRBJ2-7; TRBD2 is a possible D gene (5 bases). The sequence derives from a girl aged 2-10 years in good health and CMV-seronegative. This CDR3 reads CASSQDEGAYEQYF. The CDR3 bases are TGCGCCAGCAGCCAAGATGAGGGTGCCTACGAGCAGTACTTC.